This T cell receptor beta chain was observed in a study of regulatory T cells in long-lasting Graves disease. Background on the study: Antithyroid drug exposure in newly diagnosed Graves' patients had lasted under 3 months.

Study-wide points: It was in persistent disease that TRBV28, TRBJ1-2 and TRBJ2-5 were favored. A greater number of public clonotypes (approximately 2,700) was shared by persistent patients than by new patients (around 960).

Trimming removed 1 base at V and 0 bases at J, with 10 bases between. CDR1 SGHRS and CDR2 YFSETQ come from the germline V gene. The length of the CDR3 is 15 residues. There are a few counts of this clonotype. Antigen unknown. The authors built TCR beta libraries using iRepertoire HTBI primers and Arm-PCR of CDR3 regions. Each CDR3 protein gets one entry after TCRdb re-called the multiplex PCR reads with MiXCR. Found here are 200,000 to 250,000 distinct CDR3 sequences, 20% to 25% of them singletons; the top ten hold approximately 15%. Noted time point: newly diagnosed GD, antithyroid drugs for less than 3 months. The TCR library was made from RNA that had been extracted from PBMCs in TRIzol. The guidelines of the American Thyroid Association were the basis for diagnosing Graves' disease.

This clonotype was sampled from a female donor with Graves disease. Specimen: peripheral blood mononuclear cells (PBMCs), collected at new diagnosis, from a patient treated with antithyroid drugs. V gene TRBV5-1 combines with J gene TRBJ1-1; D is perhaps TRBD1 (5 bases). The CDR3 reads CASSLRGEVNTEAFF. The CDR3 DNA reads as TGCGCCAGCAGCTTGCGGGGGGAGGTGAACACTGAAGCTTTCTTT.